This is a list of T cell receptor beta chains from one sample in a study of PD-1 blockade in classical Hodgkin lymphoma. Only in-frame clones appear in the TCRdb table, and some are missing; sequencing was by immunoSEQ multiplex PCR. This sample has 40,000 to 65,000 clones, with about 89% found just once. The specimen comprised peripheral blood mononuclear cells (PBMCs), sampled before the fourth cycle of nivolumab. Source of these receptors: a human donor with classical Hodgkin lymphoma. Both conserved end residues are part of each CDR3. Fields, in order: D gene, clone size, V gene, J gene, CDR3 DNA, CDR3 protein. D genes are given only for firm matches. Rows give clone size only sometimes, using once, few, many, or a class for an expanded clone.

D gene: NA; clone size: NA; V gene: TRBV4-1; J gene: TRBJ1-4; CDR3 DNA: TGCGCCAGCAGCCAAAGGGGCGCGGGAACTAATGAAAAACTGTTTTTT; CDR3 protein: CASSQRGAGTNEKLFF
D gene: NA; clone size: NA; V gene: TRBV10-3; J gene: TRBJ2-4; CDR3 DNA: TGTGCCGTCCGGGGGGCCAAAAACATTCAGTACTTC; CDR3 protein: CAVRGAKNIQYF
D gene: TRBD2; clone size: NA; V gene: TRBV11-3; J gene: TRBJ2-1; CDR3 DNA: TGTGCCAGCAGCTTAGGTCTAGCGGGAGGATCGTTCGCTGAGCAGTTCTTC; CDR3 protein: CASSLGLAGGSFAEQFF
D gene: NA; clone size: NA; V gene: TRBV5-1; J gene: TRBJ2-7; CDR3 DNA: TGCGCCAGCAGAGACAGGTACGAGCAGTACTTC; CDR3 protein: CASRDRYEQYF
D gene: TRBD2; clone size: NA; V gene: TRBV25-1; J gene: TRBJ2-1; CDR3 DNA: TGTGCCAGCAGTGGTCTAGCGGGGGCCTACAATGAGCAGTTCTTC; CDR3 protein: CASSGLAGAYNEQFF
D gene: NA; clone size: few; V gene: TRBV4-1; J gene: TRBJ2-1; CDR3 DNA: TGCGCCAGCAGCCAACCCCGGCCCCCTAAGCGGTTGAATGAGCAGTTCTTC; CDR3 protein: CASSQPRPPKRLNEQFF
D gene: NA; clone size: medium-sized; V gene: TRBV5-1; J gene: TRBJ2-7; CDR3 DNA: TGCGCCAGCAGCTTGGAGGGGGGAAATAGGGAGCAGTACTTC; CDR3 protein: CASSLEGGNREQYF
D gene: TRBD1; clone size: few; V gene: TRBV14; J gene: TRBJ2-7; CDR3 DNA: TGTGCCAGCAGCGAGATAGGGGACAGCACCTACGAGCAGTACTTC; CDR3 protein: CASSEIGDSTYEQYF
D gene: NA; clone size: few; V gene: TRBV7-9; J gene: TRBJ2-3; CDR3 DNA: TGTGCCAGCAGCTTAGTAGGACTGTCGGAAACGCAGTATTTT; CDR3 protein: CASSLVGLSETQYF
D gene: NA; clone size: NA; V gene: TRBV6-1; J gene: TRBJ1-2; CDR3 DNA: TGTGCCAGCAGTGACGTGGGGGCGCCTAACTATGGCTACACCTTC; CDR3 protein: CASSDVGAPNYGYTF
D gene: NA; clone size: NA; V gene: TRBV9; J gene: TRBJ1-1; CDR3 DNA: TGTGCCAGCAGCGTAGACGGGATAGAAGCTTTCTTT; CDR3 protein: CASSVDGIEAFF
D gene: TRBD1; clone size: NA; V gene: TRBV5-4; J gene: TRBJ1-2; CDR3 DNA: TGTGCCAGCAGCCGTGACAGGGACTATGGCTACACCTTC; CDR3 protein: CASSRDRDYGYTF
D gene: TRBD2; clone size: NA; V gene: TRBV5-1; J gene: TRBJ2-3; CDR3 DNA: TGCGCCAGCCTCGAGCGGGAGGGGGGCGATACGCAGTATTTT; CDR3 protein: CASLEREGGDTQYF
D gene: NA; clone size: NA; V gene: TRBV6-1; J gene: TRBJ2-5; CDR3 DNA: TGTGCCAGCAGTGAACCCGGGGCAAGGACCCAGTACTTC; CDR3 protein: CASSEPGARTQYF
D gene: NA; clone size: NA; V gene: TRBV6-1; J gene: TRBJ2-7; CDR3 DNA: TGTGCCAGCAGTCCCCAGGATAACTCCTACGAGCAGTACTTC; CDR3 protein: CASSPQDNSYEQYF
D gene: NA; clone size: NA; V gene: TRBV5-1; J gene: TRBJ1-6; CDR3 DNA: TGCGCCAGCAGCTTGGGACAGTCTTATTCTTCACCCCTCCACTTT; CDR3 protein: CASSLGQSYSSPLHF
D gene: NA; clone size: NA; V gene: TRBV28; J gene: TRBJ2-6; CDR3 DNA: TGTGCCAGCAGTCCAGGAATCTCTGGGGCCAACGTCCTGACTTTC; CDR3 protein: CASSPGISGANVLTF
D gene: NA; clone size: NA; V gene: TRBV21-1; J gene: TRBJ1-5; CDR3 DNA: TGTGCCAGCAGCGCAGAACCCGACAGGGGGCATCAGCCCCAGCATTTT; CDR3 protein: CASSAEPDRGHQPQHF
D gene: TRBD2; clone size: NA; V gene: TRBV28; J gene: TRBJ2-3; CDR3 DNA: TGTGCCAGCACCGAAGCGGGACTGACTAGCACAGATACGCAGTATTTT; CDR3 protein: CASTEAGLTSTDTQYF
D gene: NA; clone size: NA; V gene: TRBV5-1; J gene: TRBJ2-1; CDR3 DNA: TGCGCCAGCAGCCCGCAGGGGTGGAATGAGCAGTTCTTC; CDR3 protein: CASSPQGWNEQFF
D gene: NA; clone size: once; V gene: TRBV7-9; J gene: TRBJ2-3; CDR3 DNA: TGTGCCAGCAGCTTAGCCGGTATCACAGATACGCAGTATTTT; CDR3 protein: CASSLAGITDTQYF
D gene: NA; clone size: once; V gene: TRBV14; J gene: TRBJ1-2; CDR3 DNA: TGTGCCAGCAGCCCTAAGGGGGGGTGGTATGGCTACACCTTC; CDR3 protein: CASSPKGGWYGYTF
D gene: TRBD2; clone size: NA; V gene: TRBV10-3; J gene: TRBJ2-3; CDR3 DNA: TGTGCCATCAGTGAGTCAGCGGGGAGCACAGATACGCAGTATTTT; CDR3 protein: CAISESAGSTDTQYF
D gene: NA; clone size: once; V gene: TRBV27; J gene: TRBJ2-7; CDR3 DNA: TGTGCCAGCAGTTTTGGCGGGAACTCCTACGAGCAGTACTTC; CDR3 protein: CASSFGGNSYEQYF
D gene: NA; clone size: NA; V gene: TRBV6-1; J gene: TRBJ1-5; CDR3 DNA: TGTGCCAGCAGTGACAGCAAGCATTTT; CDR3 protein: CASSDSKHF
D gene: NA; clone size: NA; V gene: TRBV7-2; J gene: TRBJ2-1; CDR3 DNA: TGTGCCAGCAGCCCAAAGGTAGCAGACCCGTTCTACAATGAGCAGTTCTTC; CDR3 protein: CASSPKVADPFYNEQFF
D gene: NA; clone size: NA; V gene: TRBV7-3; J gene: TRBJ2-2; CDR3 DNA: TGTGCCAGCAGCTTAATAGGGGCCGCGAACACCGGGGAGCTGTTTTTT; CDR3 protein: CASSLIGAANTGELFF
D gene: TRBD2; clone size: NA; V gene: TRBV5-1; J gene: TRBJ2-5; CDR3 DNA: TGCGCCAGCAGCTTTGAAGCGGGAGGGGAAGAGACCCAGTACTTC; CDR3 protein: CASSFEAGGEETQYF
D gene: NA; clone size: NA; V gene: TRBV27; J gene: TRBJ1-3; CDR3 DNA: TGTGCCAGCAGTTTAGCGGGGAGCTCTGGAAACACCATATATTTT; CDR3 protein: CASSLAGSSGNTIYF
D gene: TRBD1; clone size: NA; V gene: TRBV9; J gene: TRBJ1-3; CDR3 DNA: TGTGCCAGCAGCGTAGGGGACAGTGTTAACACCATATATTTT; CDR3 protein: CASSVGDSVNTIYF
D gene: NA; clone size: NA; V gene: TRBV5-1; J gene: TRBJ2-5; CDR3 DNA: TGCGCCAGCAGTATTTCCGGGTTCCAAGAGACCCAGTACTTC; CDR3 protein: CASSISGFQETQYF
D gene: TRBD1; clone size: NA; V gene: TRBV27; J gene: TRBJ1-1; CDR3 DNA: TGTGCCAGCAGTCGTATGACAGGGGCGAGCACTGAAGCTTTCTTT; CDR3 protein: CASSRMTGASTEAFF
D gene: TRBD2; clone size: NA; V gene: TRBV13; J gene: TRBJ2-7; CDR3 DNA: TGTGCCAGCAGCACCGGACTAGCGACGACCTACGAGCAGTACTTC; CDR3 protein: CASSTGLATTYEQYF
D gene: NA; clone size: NA; V gene: TRBV27; J gene: TRBJ2-1; CDR3 DNA: TGTGCCAGCAGTTTATCTGGCGGGCCCTACAATGAGCAGTTCTTC; CDR3 protein: CASSLSGGPYNEQFF
D gene: NA; clone size: NA; V gene: TRBV6-1; J gene: TRBJ1-2; CDR3 DNA: TGTGCCAGCAGTCCCCAGGCCAGATATGGCTACACCTTC; CDR3 protein: CASSPQARYGYTF
D gene: NA; clone size: once; V gene: TRBV4-1; J gene: TRBJ1-2; CDR3 DNA: TGCGCCAGCAGCCCTACGGGACCGTTGGGATATGGCTACACCTTC; CDR3 protein: CASSPTGPLGYGYTF
D gene: NA; clone size: NA; V gene: TRBV29-1; J gene: TRBJ2-7; CDR3 DNA: TGCAGCGCGCGAGGGCGTTACGAGCAGTACTTC; CDR3 protein: CSARGRYEQYF
D gene: NA; clone size: NA; V gene: TRBV27; J gene: TRBJ2-7; CDR3 DNA: TGTGCCAGCAGTTTCGGGGGTCCCAACGAGCAGTACTTC; CDR3 protein: CASSFGGPNEQYF
D gene: TRBD1; clone size: once; V gene: TRBV5-6; J gene: TRBJ2-7; CDR3 DNA: TGTGCCAGCAGCGGGACAGGCTACGAGCAGTACTTC; CDR3 protein: CASSGTGYEQYF
D gene: TRBD1; clone size: NA; V gene: TRBV5-1; J gene: TRBJ2-1; CDR3 DNA: TGCGCCAGCAGCACCCGGTGGGGACAGGGTAACAATGAGCAGTTCTTC; CDR3 protein: CASSTRWGQGNNEQFF
D gene: NA; clone size: NA; V gene: TRBV9; J gene: TRBJ2-2; CDR3 DNA: TGTGCCAGCAGCGGCAAGGGCGGCTACACCGGGGAGCTGTTTTTT; CDR3 protein: CASSGKGGYTGELFF
D gene: NA; clone size: NA; V gene: TRBV11-2; J gene: TRBJ2-7; CDR3 DNA: TGTGCCAGCAGCTTCCGGACGGGGGTCGCGGAGCAGTACTTC; CDR3 protein: CASSFRTGVAEQYF
D gene: NA; clone size: NA; V gene: TRBV7-3; J gene: TRBJ2-1; CDR3 DNA: TGTGCCAGCAGCTTCGGACTACCAACCTACAATGAGCAGTTCTTC; CDR3 protein: CASSFGLPTYNEQFF
D gene: NA; clone size: NA; V gene: TRBV7-9; J gene: TRBJ2-7; CDR3 DNA: TGTGCCAGCAGCTTATACGGCAAATCCTACGAGCAGTACTTC; CDR3 protein: CASSLYGKSYEQYF
D gene: TRBD2; clone size: NA; V gene: TRBV27; J gene: TRBJ2-7; CDR3 DNA: TGTGCCAGCAGGCCTAGCGGGAGGAACGAGCAGTACTTC; CDR3 protein: CASRPSGRNEQYF
D gene: NA; clone size: NA; V gene: TRBV10-3; J gene: TRBJ1-1; CDR3 DNA: TGTGCCATCAGTGGGCACAGCTTTATGAGTGACACTGAAGCTTTCTTT; CDR3 protein: CAISGHSFMSDTEAFF
D gene: NA; clone size: NA; V gene: TRBV15; J gene: TRBJ2-6; CDR3 DNA: TGTGCCACCAGCAGAGAAGAGCCAGGACCCTTAATTCTCTCTGGGGCCAACGTCCTGACTTTC; CDR3 protein: CATSREEPGPLILSGANVLTF
D gene: NA; clone size: NA; V gene: TRBV7-9; J gene: TRBJ2-7; CDR3 DNA: TGTGCCAGCAGCTTAGCTGTTCAAAACCCATCCTACGAGCAGTACTTC; CDR3 protein: CASSLAVQNPSYEQYF
D gene: TRBD1; clone size: once; V gene: TRBV2; J gene: TRBJ2-7; CDR3 DNA: TGTGCCAGCAGTGAGGGACAGGGGCGCTCCTACGAGCAGTACTTC; CDR3 protein: CASSEGQGRSYEQYF
D gene: TRBD1; clone size: NA; V gene: TRBV5-1; J gene: TRBJ1-6; CDR3 DNA: TGCGCCAGCAGCTTACAGGGGGCAGAATCACCCCTCCACTTT; CDR3 protein: CASSLQGAESPLHF
D gene: NA; clone size: NA; V gene: TRBV19; J gene: TRBJ1-5; CDR3 DNA: TGTGCCAGTAGTATAGTGGGGGAACGGCAGCCCCAGCATTTT; CDR3 protein: CASSIVGERQPQHF
D gene: NA; clone size: NA; V gene: TRBV28; J gene: TRBJ1-3; CDR3 DNA: TGTGCCAGCAGTGCCTCCGGGACCTCTGGAAACACCATATATTTT; CDR3 protein: CASSASGTSGNTIYF
D gene: TRBD2; clone size: NA; V gene: TRBV7-6; J gene: TRBJ2-7; CDR3 DNA: TGTGCCAGCAGCTTACCCCCGGGGACTAGCGGCCCCTACGAGCAGTACTTC; CDR3 protein: CASSLPPGTSGPYEQYF
D gene: TRBD2; clone size: NA; V gene: TRBV9; J gene: TRBJ2-3; CDR3 DNA: TGTGCCAGCAGCGCCAGCGGGGGGGCCGTCGCAGATACGCAGTATTTT; CDR3 protein: CASSASGGAVADTQYF
D gene: TRBD1; clone size: NA; V gene: TRBV6-5; J gene: TRBJ1-5; CDR3 DNA: TGTGCCAGCAGTTACCGGGACAGCCCCCAGCATTTT; CDR3 protein: CASSYRDSPQHF